The 15 T cell receptor beta chains reported below all come from one sample, sequenced in a study of shared clonotypes between healthy human individuals. The protocol was immunoSEQ multiplex PCR, while the TCRdb copy is restricted to in-frame clones and leaves out a portion. The repertoire holds over 2 million clones, with approximately 94% as singletons. It was CD45RO-negative cells, positively selected for CCR7, that made up naive CD8 cells, with terminally differentiated effector memory CD45RA+ cells excluded. The sample taken for sequencing was naive CD8+ T cells sorted from blood. The receptors were gathered from a young man in good health.

In DNA form, the CDR3 reads TGTGCCAGCAGCGTCTATGGGACACCCATGAACACTGAAGCTTTCTTT. It is translated as CASSVYGTPMNTEAFF. The gene calls are TRBV9 and TRBJ1-1; possibly TRBD1 for D (6 bases). The CDR3 has 16 amino acids. The V and J ends lost 2 bases and 0 bases respectively, with 14 bases between them. Germline CDR1 SGDLS, CDR2 YYNGEE.

The genes are TRBV5-8 and TRBJ2-1; 7 nucleotides match TRBD2. Losses at the gene ends were 5 bases for V and 4 bases for J; bases not matched to a gene: 9. Germline assignment: CDR1 SGHTS and CDR2 YDEGEE. This CDR3 spans 15 amino acids. The CDR3 DNA sequence: TGTGCCAGCAGGGACGAAGGGAGGGATTACAATGAGCAGTTCTTC. Protein product: CASRDEGRDYNEQFF.

The chain joins TRBV5-6 to TRBJ2-2, with D uncertain. The V and J ends lost 4 bases and 3 bases respectively, with 7 bases between them. This CDR3 is 13 amino acids long. The germline gives CDR1 SGHDT, CDR2 YYEEEE. CDR3 in DNA: TGTGCCAGCAGCCCGACCTACACCGGGGAGCTGTTTTTT. Translation: CASSPTYTGELFF.

The chain recombines TRBV6-5 with TRBJ2-7, with D tentatively TRBD1 (5 bases). Trimming cost V 0 bases and J 2 bases, with 11 bases left between them. In germline, CDR1 is MNHEY, CDR2 SVGAGI. The CDR3 loop spans 15 amino acids. The CDR3 reads CASSYSKDTTYEQYF. In DNA form, the CDR3 reads TGTGCCAGCAGTTACTCGAAGGACACCACCTACGAGCAGTACTTC.

The genes are TRBV6-6 and TRBJ1-5; D gene ambiguous. The V end lost 0 bases, the J end lost 1 base, and 7 bases lay between the germline ends. From germline, CDR1 is MNHNY and CDR2 SVGAGI (reference sequence). The CDR3 consists of 15 residues. CDR3 protein: CASSYSVQSNQPQHF. In DNA form, the CDR3 reads TGTGCCAGCAGTTACTCGGTACAGAGCAATCAGCCCCAGCATTTT.

This rearrangement joins TRBV7-2 to TRBJ2-3, with 12 nucleotides matching TRBD2. Germline V gene data show CDR1 as SGHTA and CDR2 as FQGNSA. This CDR3 is built from 16 residues. The J segment lost 4 bases and the V segment lost 2 bases, leaving 4 bases of the junction unmatched. CDR3 nucleotides: TGTGCCAGCAGCTTACGACTAGCGGGGGTGGCAGATACGCAGTATTTT. Protein sequence: CASSLRLAGVADTQYF.

V usage is TRBV7-6 and J usage is TRBJ1-2, with D maybe TRBD1 (6 bases). Per the germline V gene, CDR1 is SGHVS and CDR2 is FNYEAQ. V lost 5 bases, J lost 6 bases, and 13 bases lay in between. The CDR3 consists of 13 residues. CDR3 coding DNA: TGTGCCAGCAGCCAGGGAGGGGGGAATGGCTACACCTTC. Amino acid sequence: CASSQGGGNGYTF.

This chain links TRBV15 with TRBJ2-4; a possible D gene is TRBD2 (6 bases). The CDR3 totals 16 residues. V gave up 5 bases and J gave up 8 bases, with 22 bases separating them. Germline values: CDR1 LNHNV, CDR2 YYDKDF (reference sequence). This CDR3 reads CATSSAVEGGRDIQYF. The CDR3, as DNA: TGTGCCACCAGCTCTGCGGTGGAAGGAGGGAGAGACATTCAGTACTTC.

This chain connects TRBV9 to TRBJ1-2; D unresolved. The CDR3 length is 13 residues. V lost 3 bases and J lost 8, with 14 bases in between. Per the germline V gene, CDR1 is SGDLS and CDR2 is YYNGEE. The CDR3 reads CASSESSIWGYTF. The CDR3 nucleotides are TGTGCCAGCAGCGAGTCGTCGATATGGGGCTACACCTTC.

This chain links TRBV2 with TRBJ2-7; D is unresolved. The CDR3 extends over 14 amino acids. Germline loops: CDR1 SNHLY, CDR2 FYNNEI. Deletions cut 0 bases from V and 0 bases from J, with 6 bases between. The CDR3: CASSEAKSSYEQYF. CDR3 in DNA: TGTGCCAGCAGTGAAGCGAAATCCTCCTACGAGCAGTACTTC.

The chain links TRBV7-6 to TRBJ1-1; weak D call: TRBD1 (5 bases). This CDR3 has 16 amino acids. Trimming pared 3 bases from V and 1 base from J, leaving 15 bases between. The germline V gene encodes CDR1 SGHVS and CDR2 FNYEAQ. The CDR3: CASSFGGGSPNTEAFF. Written as DNA, the CDR3 is TGTGCCAGCAGCTTTGGGGGGGGTAGTCCGAACACTGAAGCTTTCTTT.

The rearrangement links TRBV4-3 to TRBJ2-1, with 9 bases fitting TRBD1. The CDR3 length is 17 residues. Germline trimming cut 2 bases from V and 6 bases from J; bases unmatched to any gene: 11. Germline assignment: CDR1 LGHNA and CDR2 YSLEER. Here the CDR3 reads CASSQKWRGTGSNEQFF. CDR3 nucleotide sequence: TGCGCCAGCAGCCAAAAGTGGAGGGGGACAGGGAGCAATGAGCAGTTCTTC.

The chain uses TRBV11-2 and TRBJ1-1; possibly TRBD1 for D (6 bases). The V gene lost 6 bases and the J gene lost 8 bases, with 16 bases spanning the gap. Germline V CDR1 and CDR2: SGHAT, FQNNGV. This CDR3 has 13 residues. The DNA for the CDR3 is TGTGCCAGCAGTAAACCCGACAGGAGAGAAGCTTTCTTT. It specifies CASSKPDRREAFF.

The V call is TRBV6-5, the J call TRBJ2-3; D uncertain. CDR1 and CDR2 (germline): MNHEY, SVGAGI. CDR3 length: 14 residues. Trimming removed 6 bases from V and 0 bases from J, with 10 bases in between. CDR3 nucleotide sequence: TGTGCCAGCAGCCCAGTACAGAGCACAGATACGCAGTATTTT. Protein: CASSPVQSTDTQYF.

Points on this clone: The sample contains more than one DNA sequence encoding this CDR3. The chain uses TRBV7-9 and TRBJ2-7, with 14 bases that match TRBD2. The CDR3 consists of 15 residues. J was trimmed by 3 bases and V by 5 bases; bases with no gene match: 3. Germline CDR1 is SEHNR and CDR2 is FQNEAQ (reference sequence). CDR3 protein: CASSPGLAGGYEQYF. The CDR3 DNA follows: TGTGCCAGCAGCCCAGGACTAGCGGGGGGCTACGAGCAGTACTTC.